Described below is a single TCR beta chain sequence and its context. V lost 4 bases to trimming and J lost 7 bases, with 15 bases between them. The CDR3 loop spans 13 amino acids. Germline V gives CDR1 SGDLS, CDR2 YYNGEE. Assay: immunoSEQ multiplex PCR; the TCRdb copy retains only in-frame clones and omits some. The sample contains 300,000 to 450,000 clones, 85% of which appear only once. This record comes from a study of blood T cell repertoires in COVID-19. Sequencing input: peripheral blood. The receptor was derived from a woman aged 18-30 years with acute or convalescent COVID-19. V is TRBV9 and J is TRBJ2-7, with a weak D call TRBD2 (5 bases). CDR3 amino acids: CASSSRTGWEQYF. The CDR3 coding sequence is TGTGCCAGCAGCTCCCGGACTGGCTGGGAGCAGTACTTC.